This entry lists 26 T cell receptor beta chains sequenced from one sample in a study of T cell responses to AZD1222 COVID-19 vaccine (dated by TCRdb to the early 2020s). Libraries were prepared through the immunoSEQ multiplex PCR assay. Here the immuneACCESS table is served through TCRdb, limited to in-frame sequences with V and J called. Missing clones are a known gap in these copies; in checked studies unresolved V genes cover under half, and the rest lacks a known reason. A total of 130,000 or so clones appear in this sample, approximately 94% of them only once. In total, the top ten clones hold roughly 7% of the sample. The sample's time point label, in plain terms: baseline before first vaccination. Sequences were derived from peripheral blood, sampled on day 0 of AZD1222 vaccination. The receptors come from an adult in good health.

The rearrangement joins TRBV5-6 to TRBJ1-2; D not resolved. Germline V gene sequence: CDR1 SGHDT, CDR2 YYEEEE. V lost 4 bases and J 4 bases, leaving 14 bases between the germline ends. The CDR3 length is 14 residues. As DNA, the CDR3 is TGTGCCAGCAGCCCGATAGAAGCCTTCTATGGCTACACCTTC. It is translated as CASSPIEAFYGYTF.

The chain joins TRBV25-1 to TRBJ2-5; possibly TRBD1 or TRBD2 for D (5 bases each). Between the trimmed V and J ends, which lost 3 bases and 0 bases, there was a span of 14 bases. Germline CDR1 MGHDK, CDR2 SYGVNS. CDR3 length equals 16 residues. CDR3 nucleotides: TGTGCCAGCAGTGACCCCGGGACCCTGTACCAAGAGACCCAGTACTTC. This codes for CASSDPGTLYQETQYF.

This sequence joins TRBV3-1 (or the pseudogene TRBV3-2) and TRBJ2-7, with 13 nucleotides matching TRBD2. Germline V CDR1 and CDR2: LGHDT, YNNKEL (reference sequence). V dropped 5 bases and J dropped 7; count of bases not matched to a gene: 11. The CDR3 has 16 residues. The chain's CDR3 is CASSSGTSGKHGEQYF. The DNA for the CDR3 is TGTGCCAGCAGCTCGGGGACTAGCGGGAAGCACGGGGAGCAGTACTTC.

The rearrangement links TRBV6-1 to TRBJ1-5, with D unclear. Trimming removed 2 bases at V and 6 bases at J, with 14 bases between. CDR1 and CDR2 (germline): MNHNS, SASEGT. The CDR3 consists of 15 residues. CDR3 in amino acids: CASSELGNSGQPQHF. The DNA for the CDR3 is TGTGCCAGCAGTGAATTAGGGAATAGTGGTCAGCCCCAGCATTTT.

V is TRBV9 and J is TRBJ2-3, with 8 positions matching TRBD2. Germline lookup yields CDR1 SGDLS and CDR2 YYNGEE. CDR3 length: 17 amino acids. Germline trimming cut 0 bases from V and 4 bases from J; bases unmatched to any gene: 10. The CDR3 DNA reads as TGTGCCAGCAGCGTAGTAGGCCTAGCGGGTTCTTCAGATACGCAGTATTTT. This gives the protein CASSVVGLAGSSDTQYF.

The chain uses TRBV7-8 and TRBJ2-1; 9 nucleotides agree with TRBD2. This CDR3 spans 14 amino acids. Germline V gives CDR1 SGHVS, CDR2 FQNEAQ. Losses at the gene ends were 5 bases for V and 8 bases for J; bases not matched to a gene: 7. The CDR3 protein is CASSEWTSVDEQFF. DNA for the CDR3: TGTGCCAGCAGCGAGTGGACTAGCGTTGATGAGCAGTTCTTC.

The rearrangement uses TRBV6-2 or TRBV6-3 and TRBJ2-1; D perhaps matches TRBD2 (5 bases). Between the trimmed V and J ends, which lost 2 bases and 7 bases, there was a span of 12 bases. CDR3 length equals 14 residues. Germline V gene sequence: CDR1 MNHEY, CDR2 SVGEGT. CDR3 sequence reads: CASSYPRLTNEQFF. DNA of the CDR3: TGTGCCAGCAGTTACCCCAGACTAACTAATGAGCAGTTCTTC.

The V call is TRBV7-2, the J call TRBJ1-6; D remains unclear. CDR3 size: 12 residues. Germline CDR1 is SGHTA and CDR2 is FQGNSA. V was shortened by 1 base and J by 8 bases, with 3 bases between the two germline ends. The CDR3 sequence: CASSLGDSPLHF. In DNA, the CDR3 is TGTGCCAGCAGCTTAGGCGATTCACCCCTCCACTTT.

The V call is TRBV9, the J call TRBJ2-2; 11 nucleotides line up with TRBD2. This CDR3 contains 16 residues. Germline CDR1 SGDLS, CDR2 YYNGEE. V shed 3 bases, J shed 3 bases, and the junction held 4 bases outside the gene matches. The CDR3 DNA follows: TGTGCCAGCAGCGCGCGACTAGCGGGGTACACCGGGGAGCTGTTTTTT. It codes for CASSARLAGYTGELFF.

The rearrangement joins TRBV27 to TRBJ2-5; a possible D gene is TRBD1 (6 bases). The CDR3 loop spans 16 amino acids. The germline V and J ends were trimmed by 2 bases and 5 bases, with 18 bases remaining between them. Germline values: CDR1 MNHEY, CDR2 SMNVEV (reference sequence). CDR3: CASSLGGQTKYETQYF. DNA for the CDR3: TGTGCCAGCAGTTTAGGGGGACAAACTAAATACGAGACCCAGTACTTC.

The chain is built from TRBV4-3 and TRBJ1-4, with 7 bases that match TRBD1. Per the germline V gene, CDR1 is LGHNA and CDR2 is YSLEER. The junction had 3 bases not matched to a gene; V was cut back by 5 bases and J by 6 bases. This CDR3 has 13 residues. CDR3 DNA sequence: TGCGCCAGCAGCGTGACAGGGTATGAAAAACTGTTTTTT. This encodes CASSVTGYEKLFF.

CDR3 nucleotides: TGTGCCTGGAGTTCGTCGGGGGGGACTGAAGCTTTCTTT. Protein: CAWSSSGGTEAFF. The J gene is TRBJ1-1, the V gene TRBV30; D is perhaps TRBD1 (5 bases). Germline assignment: CDR1 GTSNPN and CDR2 SVGIG (reference sequence). This CDR3 has 13 residues. V was shortened by 2 bases and J by 5 bases, with 12 bases between the two germline ends.

The rearrangement joins TRBV11-2 to TRBJ2-7; 8 nucleotides align to TRBD2. Trimming took 5 bases from V and 2 from J; bases not matched to a gene: 11. This CDR3 has 16 residues. CDR1 SGHAT and CDR2 FQNNGV come from the germline V gene. CDR3 protein: CASSLSTSGLPYEQYF. The CDR3 DNA sequence: TGTGCCAGCAGCCTCAGTACTAGCGGCCTTCCCTACGAGCAGTACTTC.

The rearrangement links TRBV9 to TRBJ1-1, with D uncertain. V lost 0 bases, J lost 1 base, and 4 bases lay in between. The V gene's germline CDR1 is SGDLS and CDR2 YYNGEE. This CDR3 spans 13 amino acids. CDR3 loop: CASSVERNTEAFF. For the CDR3, the DNA is TGTGCCAGCAGCGTAGAACGGAACACTGAAGCTTTCTTT.

CDR3 loop: CASSTGKVVHEAFF. CDR3 nucleotides: TGTGCCAGCAGTACAGGGAAAGTCGTCCATGAAGCTTTCTTT. This chain joins TRBV6-5 and TRBJ1-1; weak D call: TRBD1 (6 bases). This CDR3 is built from 14 residues. The germline V gene encodes CDR1 MNHEY and CDR2 SVGAGI. The germline V and J ends were trimmed by 5 bases and 7 bases, with 17 bases remaining between them.

This chain joins TRBV7-2 and TRBJ2-7; 13 bases agree with TRBD2. Looked up from germline, CDR1 is SGHTA and CDR2 is FQGNSA. CDR3 length equals 16 residues. Trimming took 4 bases from V and 3 from J; bases not matched to a gene: 6. The CDR3 DNA sequence: TGTGCCAGCAGCTGGACTAGCGGGAGAATCGGCTACGAGCAGTACTTC. This encodes CASSWTSGRIGYEQYF.

The chain employs TRBV27 and TRBJ2-6; D remains unclear. V shed 2 bases and J shed 1 base, with 6 bases lying between them. Germline loops: CDR1 MNHEY, CDR2 SMNVEV (reference sequence). The length of the CDR3 is 15 residues. As DNA, the CDR3 is TGTGCCAGCAGTTTAGGAAGGTCTGGGGCCAACGTCCTGACTTTC. This sequence encodes CASSLGRSGANVLTF. Supplemented by reference TRBV27 and TRBJ2-6, the full variable domain reads EAQVTQNPRYLITVTGKKLTVTCSQNMNHEYMSWYRQDPGLGLRQIYYSMNVEVTDKGDVPEGYKVSRKEKRNFPLILESPSPNQTSLYFCASSLGRSGANVLTFGAGSRLTVL.

This clone has a handful of counts. This chain connects TRBV21-1 to TRBJ2-3; TRBD2 is taken as the D call from the table, unchecked against the DNA. TRBV21-1 is marked as a pseudogene. The CDR3 loop spans 24 amino acids. The CDR3 DNA follows: TGTGCCAGCAGCAAACCCTCCCCCGTTCCACCGGGACTAGCGGACTACCCCGCCACAGATACGCAGTATTTT. Its translation is CASSKPSPVPPGLADYPATDTQYF.

The genes are TRBV18 and TRBJ2-5; D is undetermined. The CDR3 extends over 15 amino acids. V was trimmed by 3 bases and J by 1 base, leaving 12 bases between them. The germline V gene encodes CDR1 KGHSH and CDR2 LQKENI. The CDR3 region has the DNA TGTGCCAGCTCACCCTACGGCAGCTTCCAAGAGACCCAGTACTTC. Its protein product is CASSPYGSFQETQYF. Supplemented by reference TRBV18 and TRBJ2-5, the full variable domain reads NAGVMQNPRHLVRRRGQEARLRCSPMKGHSHVYWYRQLPEEGLKFMVYLQKENIIDESGMPKERFSAEFPKEGPSILRIQQVVRGDSAAYFCASSPYGSFQETQYFGPGTRLLVL.

The sample holds one count of this clone. The sample holds other DNA sequences that translate to the same CDR3. The chain joins TRBV7-2 to TRBJ2-5; D call uncertain. Deletions cut 4 bases from V and 2 bases from J, with 8 bases between. Looked up from germline, CDR1 is SGHTA and CDR2 is FQGNSA. The CDR3 covers 13 residues. DNA for the CDR3: TGTGCCAGCAGCTACGACCGTCAAGAGACCCAGTACTTC. This encodes CASSYDRQETQYF.

The chain is built from TRBV5-4 and TRBJ2-2; possibly TRBD1 or TRBD2 for D (5 bases each). The CDR3 covers 13 residues. CDR1 is SGHNT, CDR2 YYREEE, per germline (reference sequence). V lost 10 bases and J 6 bases, leaving 16 bases between the germline ends. CDR3 DNA sequence: TGTGCCCCCTCCGCGCGAGGGGCCGGGGAGCTGTTTTTT. Its protein product is CAPSARGAGELFF. Variable domain in full (rest from reference TRBV5-4 and TRBJ2-2): ETGVTQSPTHLIKTRGQQVTLRCSSQSGHNTVSWYQQALGQGPQFIFQYYREEENGRGNFPPRFSGLQFPNYSSELNVNALELDDSALYLCAPSARGAGELFFGEGSRLTVL.

The rearrangement uses TRBV18 and TRBJ1-3; tentatively, D is TRBD1 (6 bases). Per germline, CDR1 KGHSH and CDR2 LQKENI. The V gene lost 3 bases and the J gene lost 7 bases, with 10 bases spanning the gap. This CDR3 has 13 amino acids. The CDR3 reads CASSPGTMNTIYF. CDR3 coding DNA: TGTGCCAGCTCACCCGGGACAATGAACACCATATATTTT.

V is TRBV5-4 and J is TRBJ2-1, with TRBD2 matching over 7 bases. CDR1 SGHNT and CDR2 YYREEE come from the germline V gene (reference sequence). Trimming removed 4 bases from V and 3 bases from J; junction bases left unmatched: 10. The CDR3 is 16 residues long. CDR3 DNA: TGTGCCAGCAGCCCCCCCGGGAGGTCCGACTACAATGAGCAGTTCTTC. Translated, it gives CASSPPGRSDYNEQFF. Variable domain in full (rest from reference TRBV5-4 and TRBJ2-1): ETGVTQSPTHLIKTRGQQVTLRCSSQSGHNTVSWYQQALGQGPQFIFQYYREEENGRGNFPPRFSGLQFPNYSSELNVNALELDDSALYLCASSPPGRSDYNEQFFGPGTRLTVL.

The chain employs TRBV9 and TRBJ1-3, with no clear D. Germline CDR1 is SGDLS and CDR2 is YYNGEE. This CDR3 spans 16 amino acids. Trimming removed 2 bases from V and 6 bases from J, with 18 bases in between. CDR3: CASSVHSSGDLNTIYF. The CDR3 nucleotides read TGTGCCAGCAGCGTTCACTCGTCCGGAGACCTAAACACCATATATTTT.

The chain couples TRBV5-1 to TRBJ2-7; 16 positions match TRBD2. The length of the CDR3 is 17 residues. Losses at the gene ends were 4 bases for V and 2 bases for J; bases not matched to a gene: 6. Germline lookup yields CDR1 SGHRS and CDR2 YFSETQ. CDR3 nucleotide sequence: TGCGCCAGCAGCAGGGGACTAGCGGGAGGGACCACCTACGAGCAGTACTTC. Encoded protein: CASSRGLAGGTTYEQYF.

The chain carries TRBV5-1 and TRBJ1-2; D is unresolved. Germline CDR1 SGHRS, CDR2 YFSETQ. V lost 4 bases, J lost 3 bases, and 13 bases lay in between. The CDR3 loop spans 14 amino acids. The CDR3 protein is CASSRAGFDYGYTF. CDR3 bases: TGCGCCAGCAGCCGGGCCGGGTTTGACTATGGCTACACCTTC.